The 29 T cell receptor beta chains below were found in one sample sequenced in a study of T cells in Graves' hyperthyroidism and ophthalmopathy. TCR beta CDR3 sequences were amplified from RNA transcripts. Researchers ran a first-round RT-PCR on the TCR CDR3 using the HTBI primer set. TCRdb ran MiXCR on the multiplex PCR reads and lists one entry per CDR3 protein. Among 360,000 or so distinct CDR3 sequences listed, over 15% were seen once. Sequencing was performed on blood. The receptors were sampled from a woman between 18 and 29 years old with Graves' hyperthyroidism.

Ten or more counts support this clonotype. The chain has TRBV27 and TRBJ1-5; D remains ambiguous. The germline V gene has CDR1 MNHEY and CDR2 SMNVEV (reference sequence). V dropped 5 bases and J dropped 3 bases, with 11 bases sitting between them. The CDR3 is made up of 14 amino acids. CDR3 sequence reads: CASSSRYPNQPQHF. The CDR3 DNA reads TGTGCCAGCAGTAGTAGGTACCCCAATCAGCCCCAGCATTTT.

There are many counts of this clonotype. J is TRBJ2-4 and V is TRBV12-3 or TRBV12-4; D is perhaps TRBD1 (6 bases). With 2 bases removed from V and 4 bases from J, the gap between germline ends came to 9 bases. CDR3 length: 14 residues. CDR3 amino acids: CASSLLRGKNIQYF. CDR3 nucleotide sequence: TGTGCCAGCAGTTTACTCAGGGGAAAAAACATTCAGTACTTC.

The gene calls are TRBV29-1 and TRBJ1-1; 7 positions match TRBD1. The CDR3 extends over 16 amino acids. Per germline, CDR1 SQVTM and CDR2 ANQGSEA. V gave up 0 bases and J gave up 3 bases; unmatched junction bases: 10. CDR3 DNA: TGCAGCGTTGAAGATCTGACAGGGAAGGGGTACACTGAAGCTTTCTTT. This sequence encodes CSVEDLTGKGYTEAFF.

This clonotype occurred many times. This chain joins TRBV6-1 and TRBJ1-5; TRBD1 matches 8 bases. J gave up 5 bases and V 8 bases, and 11 bases lay outside the gene matches. Germline CDR1 MNHNS, CDR2 SASEGT. This CDR3 is built from 15 residues. CDR3 amino acids: CASVRRQGTDQPQHF. In nucleotides, the CDR3 is TGTGCCAGCGTCCGGAGACAGGGGACCGATCAGCCCCAGCATTTT.

This clonotype was seen at least ten times. The chain links TRBV18 to TRBJ2-7; perhaps TRBD1 as D (5 bases). This CDR3 is 12 amino acids long. Trimming took off 4 bases at V and 3 bases at J, with 7 bases between the two ends. Germline assignment: CDR1 KGHSH and CDR2 LQKENI. The CDR3 loop reads CASSQTDYEQYF. For the CDR3, the DNA is TGTGCCAGCTCACAGACAGACTACGAGCAGTACTTC.

The rearrangement links TRBV9 to TRBJ2-5; D is unresolved. V lost 3 bases to trimming and J lost 0 bases, with 12 bases between them. The CDR3 contains 15 residues. CDR1 is SGDLS and CDR2 is YYNGEE in the germline V gene. CDR3 residues: CASSGGSRNQETQYF. The CDR3 region has the DNA TGTGCCAGCAGCGGTGGTTCCAGGAACCAAGAGACCCAGTACTTC.

This chain connects TRBV30 to TRBJ1-2, with a possible D match to TRBD1 (6 bases). The CDR3 has 14 residues. CDR1 and CDR2 (germline): GTSNPN, SVGIG (reference sequence). V was pared by 3 bases and J by 2 bases, with 13 bases between. CDR3 protein: CAWRNNRVNYGYTF. In DNA form, the CDR3 reads TGTGCCTGGAGAAACAACAGGGTCAACTATGGCTACACCTTC.

This clonotype was seen only a few times. A much larger clone sits a single nucleotide away, making a read error possible. The chain is built from TRBV6-5 and TRBJ1-1; D uncertain. The CDR3 has 14 residues. Looked up from germline, CDR1 is MNHEY and CDR2 is SVGAGI. The CDR3 loop is CASSYSKGNTEASF. CDR3 sequence (DNA): TGTGCCAGCAGTTACTCGAAAGGCAACACTGAAGCTTCCTTT.

Many counts were recorded for this clonotype. The chain joins TRBV27 to TRBJ2-7; D is ambiguous. With 6 bases removed from V and 0 bases from J, the gap between germline ends came to 9 bases. Germline V gives CDR1 MNHEY, CDR2 SMNVEV (reference sequence). CDR3 length: 13 amino acids. CDR3 in amino acids: CASRFRLSYEQYF. In nucleotides, the CDR3 is TGTGCCAGCAGATTTCGCCTCTCCTACGAGCAGTACTTC.

There are many counts of this clonotype. The chain recombines TRBV4-2 with TRBJ2-7; D uncertain. V was clipped by 0 bases and J by 0 bases, with 6 bases between them. Germline CDR1 LGHNA, CDR2 YNFKEQ. This CDR3 is built from 14 residues. The CDR3 protein is CASSQDNYSYEQYF. The CDR3 bases are TGTGCCAGCAGCCAAGATAATTACTCCTACGAGCAGTACTTC.

This clonotype showed up many times. The chain recombines TRBV9 with TRBJ1-3; D remains ambiguous. The V end lost 0 bases, the J end lost 3 bases, and 7 bases lay between the germline ends. CDR3 length equals 14 residues. Germline-derived CDR1 and CDR2 are SGDLS and YYNGEE. In DNA, the CDR3 is TGTGCCAGCAGCGTAGAGGCAAGTGGAAACACCATATATTTT. Translated: CASSVEASGNTIYF.

The sample holds many counts of this clonotype. The V and J genes are TRBV4-2 and TRBJ2-7; TRBD2 matches at 10 bases. The germline gives CDR1 LGHNA, CDR2 YNFKEQ. V lost 4 bases and J lost 4; bases outside the gene matches: 10. The CDR3 totals 16 residues. The CDR3 sequence: CASSPEGSGGAYEQYF. The CDR3 nucleotides are TGTGCCAGCAGCCCCGAAGGGAGCGGGGGGGCGTACGAGCAGTACTTC.

Note on this clonotype: One end of the junction does not line up with germline, which may come from a read error. The chain links TRBV5-6 to TRBJ2-7, with 8 bases matching TRBD1. CDR1 SGHDT and CDR2 YYEEEE come from the germline V gene. This CDR3 has 14 residues. The chain's CDR3 is CVSSLGTGVYEQYF. CDR3 DNA sequence: TGTGTCAGCAGCTTGGGGACAGGAGTCTACGAGCAGTACTTC.

The chain recombines TRBV6-2 or TRBV6-3 with TRBJ1-6, with a possible D match to TRBD1 (6 bases). The V gene lost 0 bases and the J gene lost 7 bases, with 16 bases spanning the gap. This CDR3 is built from 17 residues. The germline gives CDR1 MNHEY, CDR2 SVGEGT. CDR3 DNA sequence: TGTGCCAGCAGTTACTCAGATCGGGGGCTGGGGAATTCACCCCTCCACTTT. It specifies CASSYSDRGLGNSPLHF.

This clonotype occurred a few times. The chain joins TRBV3-1 to TRBJ1-1; D not certain. The CDR3 loop spans 16 amino acids. Trimming left V 0 bases short and J 0 bases short, with 11 bases between. The germline V gene has CDR1 LGHDT and CDR2 YNNKEL (reference sequence). Here the CDR3 reads CASSQEYRVMNTEAFF. As DNA, the CDR3 is TGTGCCAGCAGCCAAGAATACCGAGTCATGAACACTGAAGCTTTCTTT.

This clonotype was picked up many times. This sequence joins TRBV20-1 and TRBJ2-2; D unclear. Germline CDR1 DFQATT, CDR2 SNEGSKA (reference sequence). CDR3 size: 13 residues. The CDR3: CSLYSSNTGELFF. DNA of the CDR3: TGCAGCCTTTACAGCTCGAACACCGGGGAGCTGTTTTTT.

This clonotype has ten or more counts. CDR3 in amino acids: CASSAFGGQGNTEAFF. The CDR3 coding sequence is TGTGCCAGCAGTGCCTTCGGGGGACAGGGGAACACTGAAGCTTTCTTT. The chain links TRBV6-1 to TRBJ1-1, with TRBD1 matching over 9 bases. In germline, CDR1 is MNHNS, CDR2 SASEGT. The J segment lost 1 base and the V segment lost 4 bases, leaving 7 bases of the junction unmatched. This CDR3 contains 16 residues.

Ten or more counts support this clonotype. The chain links TRBV27 to TRBJ1-5, with a possible D match to TRBD1 (5 bases). Germline V CDR1 and CDR2: MNHEY, SMNVEV (reference sequence). The CDR3 totals 15 residues. Trimming pared 7 bases from V and 5 bases from J, leaving 18 bases between. The CDR3: CASMDTGSPDQPQHF. CDR3 sequence (DNA): TGTGCCAGCATGGACACAGGATCCCCGGATCAGCCCCAGCATTTT.

This clonotype was seen at least ten times. The genes are TRBV25-1 and TRBJ2-7; 8 bases are shared with TRBD2. This CDR3 comprises 14 residues. V trimming: 8 bases; J trimming: 3 bases; junction bases outside the gene matches: 9. Germline lookup yields CDR1 MGHDK and CDR2 SYGVNS. The CDR3 DNA sequence: TGTGCCAGCTGTTCTAGCGGGTTTATCTACGAGCAGTACTTC. This gives the protein CASCSSGFIYEQYF.

This clonotype showed up many times. The chain recombines TRBV12-3 or TRBV12-4 with TRBJ1-5; no definite D call. This CDR3 has 16 amino acids. V was trimmed by 5 bases and J by 3 bases, leaving 17 bases between them. CDR3 bases: TGTGCCAGCAGTCCCGTTAAGGGTGGTTTCAATCAGCCCCAGCATTTT. Protein sequence: CASSPVKGGFNQPQHF.

The gene calls are TRBV6-1 and TRBJ1-1, with 8 bases matching TRBD1. Looked up from germline, CDR1 is MNHNS and CDR2 is SASEGT. Trimming cost V 1 base and J 5 bases; bases outside gene matches: 3. This CDR3 has 14 amino acids. CDR3 DNA: TGTGCCAGCAGTGAAGGGACAGGGCTTACTGAAGCTTTCTTT. This translates into CASSEGTGLTEAFF.

In its sample, this clonotype was seen many times. This sequence joins TRBV29-1 and TRBJ2-2; TRBD1 agrees at 8 bases. With V trimmed by 6 bases and J by 4 bases, 7 bases remained unmatched. The V gene's germline CDR1 is SQVTM and CDR2 ANQGSEA. This CDR3 has 14 amino acids. This CDR3 reads CSVDRARGTGELFF. CDR3 sequence (DNA): TGCAGCGTGGACAGGGCTCGAGGCACCGGGGAGCTGTTTTTT.

This clonotype was detected many times. A much larger clone differs from this one at a single base, so this may be a read error. The V gene is TRBV6-1, the J gene TRBJ2-7, with a possible D match to TRBD2 (6 bases). Germline-derived CDR1 and CDR2 are MNHNS and SASEGT. The CDR3 covers 15 residues. The CDR3: CASSARLGRSCEQYF. In nucleotides, the CDR3 is TGTGCCAGCAGTGCGAGACTAGGGAGGTCCTGCGAGCAGTACTTC.

As to this clonotype: The germline gene is not matched at one end of the junction; a read error may be the cause. This sequence joins TRBV29-1 and TRBJ2-7; D uncertain. Germline V lookup: CDR1 SQVTM, CDR2 ANQGSEA. CDR3 length: 13 amino acids. CDR3 DNA: TGCAGCGTTTCTCCCCCGCCCTCCTACGATCAGTACTTC. Its protein is CSVSPPPSYDQYF.

This clonotype was observed at least ten times. J is TRBJ1-5 and V is TRBV12-3 or TRBV12-4, with D maybe TRBD1 (5 bases). The ends were cut back, 4 bases at V and 1 base at J, with 11 bases in the middle. CDR3 length: 15 amino acids. CDR3 region: CASSWGVGSNQPQHF. The CDR3 DNA reads TGTGCCAGCAGTTGGGGGGTAGGGAGCAATCAGCCCCAGCATTTT.

This clonotype has at least ten counts. V usage is TRBV12-3 or TRBV12-4 and J usage is TRBJ1-5; D remains unclear. CDR3 length: 13 amino acids. Trimming pared 5 bases from V and 3 bases from J, leaving 8 bases between. The CDR3 reads CASSLAVNQPQHF. CDR3 in DNA: TGTGCCAGCAGTCTGGCAGTCAATCAGCCCCAGCATTTT.

In this sample, this clonotype turned up many times. The chain uses TRBV11-2 and TRBJ2-5; D not certain. The germline V gene has CDR1 SGHAT and CDR2 FQNNGV. Trimming left V 5 bases short and J 5 bases short, with 12 bases between. The CDR3 spans 13 residues. The CDR3 is CASSLQTLETQYF. The CDR3 nucleotides are TGTGCCAGCAGCCTGCAAACCCTGGAGACCCAGTACTTC. The entire variable domain, with the rest obtained from reference TRBV11-2 and TRBJ2-5, is as follows: EAGVAQSPRYKIIEKRQSVAFWCNPISGHATLYWYQQILGQGPKLLIQFQNNGVVDDSQLPKDRFSAERLKGVDSTLKIQPAKLEDSAVYLCASSLQTLETQYFGPGTRLLVL.

The gene calls are TRBV27 and TRBJ1-1; the D is unclear. The CDR3 spans 16 residues. Germline CDR1 and CDR2: MNHEY and SMNVEV (reference sequence). Trimming removed 5 bases at V and 1 base at J, with 17 bases between. CDR3 DNA sequence: TGTGCCAGCAGTCCCCTCAGGCACAAAGGGAACACTGAAGCTTTCTTT. Translating it yields CASSPLRHKGNTEAFF.

The CDR3 nucleotides are TGTGCCAGCAGCCAAGAATGGAACAGGCGCCCCTATGGCTACACCTTC. This translates into CASSQEWNRRPYGYTF. The chain couples TRBV14 to TRBJ1-2, with TRBD1 as a possible D gene (5 bases). Germline V lookup: CDR1 SGHDN, CDR2 FVKESK. V shed 0 bases and J shed 4 bases, with 15 bases lying between them. The CDR3 has 16 amino acids.